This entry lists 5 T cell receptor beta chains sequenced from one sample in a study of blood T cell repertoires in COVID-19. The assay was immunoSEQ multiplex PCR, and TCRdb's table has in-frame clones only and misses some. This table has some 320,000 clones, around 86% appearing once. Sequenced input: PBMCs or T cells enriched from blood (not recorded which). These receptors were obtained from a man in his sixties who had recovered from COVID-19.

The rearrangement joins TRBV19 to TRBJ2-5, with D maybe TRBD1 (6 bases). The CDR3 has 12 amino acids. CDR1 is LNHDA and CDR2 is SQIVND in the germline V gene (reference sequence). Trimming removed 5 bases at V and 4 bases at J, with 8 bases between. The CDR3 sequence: CASSEQGETQYF. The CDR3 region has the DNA TGTGCCAGTAGTGAACAGGGAGAGACCCAGTACTTC.

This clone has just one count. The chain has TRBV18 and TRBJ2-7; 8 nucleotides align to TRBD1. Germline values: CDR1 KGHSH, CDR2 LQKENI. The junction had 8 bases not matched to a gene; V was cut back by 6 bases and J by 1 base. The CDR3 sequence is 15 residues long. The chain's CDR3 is CASSIGQGGSYEQYF. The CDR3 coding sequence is TGTGCCAGCTCCATCGGACAGGGAGGATCCTACGAGCAGTACTTC.

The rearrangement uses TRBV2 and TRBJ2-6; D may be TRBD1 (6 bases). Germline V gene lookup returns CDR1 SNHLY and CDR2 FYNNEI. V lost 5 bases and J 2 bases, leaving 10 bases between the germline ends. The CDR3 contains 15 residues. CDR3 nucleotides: TGTGCCAGCAGTACCCAGGGGCCTGGGGCCAACGTCCTGACTTTC. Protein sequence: CASSTQGPGANVLTF. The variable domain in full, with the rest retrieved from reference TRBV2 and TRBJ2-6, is EPEVTQTPSHQVTQMGQEVILRCVPISNHLYFYWYRQILGQKVEFLVSFYNNEISEKSEIFDDQFSVERPDGSNFTLKIRSTKLEDSAMYFCASSTQGPGANVLTFGAGSRLTVL.

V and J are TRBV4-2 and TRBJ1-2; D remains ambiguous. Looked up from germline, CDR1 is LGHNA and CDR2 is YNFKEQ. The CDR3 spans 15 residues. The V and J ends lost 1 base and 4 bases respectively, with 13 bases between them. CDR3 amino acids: CASSQVGEGGYGYTF. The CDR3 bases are TGTGCCAGCAGCCAAGTGGGTGAGGGTGGCTATGGCTACACCTTC.

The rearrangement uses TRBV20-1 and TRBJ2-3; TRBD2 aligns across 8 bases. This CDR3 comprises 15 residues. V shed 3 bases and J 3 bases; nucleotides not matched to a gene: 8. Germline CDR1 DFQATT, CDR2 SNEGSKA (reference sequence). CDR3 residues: CSASVSGTGTDTQYF. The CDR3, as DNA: TGCAGTGCTAGTGTTAGCGGGACTGGGACAGATACGCAGTATTTT.